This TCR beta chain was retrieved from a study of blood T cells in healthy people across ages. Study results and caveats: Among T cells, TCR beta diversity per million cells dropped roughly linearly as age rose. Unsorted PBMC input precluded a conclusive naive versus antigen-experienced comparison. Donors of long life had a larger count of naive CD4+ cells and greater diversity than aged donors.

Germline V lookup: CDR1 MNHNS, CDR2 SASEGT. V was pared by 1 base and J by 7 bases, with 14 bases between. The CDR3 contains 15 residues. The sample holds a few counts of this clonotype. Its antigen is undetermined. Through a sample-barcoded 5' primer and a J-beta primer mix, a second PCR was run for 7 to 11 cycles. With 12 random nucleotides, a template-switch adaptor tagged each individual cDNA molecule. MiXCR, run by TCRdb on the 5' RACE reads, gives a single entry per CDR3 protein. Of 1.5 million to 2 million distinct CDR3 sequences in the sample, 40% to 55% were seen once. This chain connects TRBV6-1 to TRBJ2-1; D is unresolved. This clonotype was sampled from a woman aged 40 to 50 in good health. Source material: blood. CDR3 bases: TGTGCCAGCAGTGAAGGGGTCCTGACTGGGAATGAGCAGTTCTTC. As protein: CASSEGVLTGNEQFF.